This is a list of T cell receptor beta chains from one sample in a study of T-cell reconstitution after alpha-beta-depleted transplantation in children. From the PCR reads, TCRdb called clonotypes with MiXCR, one entry per CDR3 protein. The profile shows some 840,000 distinct CDR3 sequences, about 16% of them singletons. Sequencing used PBMCs, mostly from graft donor cells, obtained 360 days after TCRalphabeta/CD19-depleted stem cell transplant. These TCRs come from a male patient younger than 18 who had a stem cell transplant for acute lymphoblastic leukemia, so the T cells may come from the graft donor. CDR3s include the opening cysteine and the closing phenylalanine or tryptophan. The order of the fields is clone size, J gene, D gene, V gene, CDR3 DNA, CDR3 protein. A D gene is named only where the DNA matches it firmly. Size is stated for part of the rows, as once, few or many counts, or as a class when the clone is expanded.

clone_size: .; j_call: TRBJ1-2; d_call: .; v_call: TRBV29-1; cdr3_nt: TGCAGCGTTGAAGCCAGGGGAGTCCTGGAGGGCTACACCTTC; cdr3_aa: CSVEARGVLEGYTF
clone_size: few; j_call: TRBJ2-1; d_call: .; v_call: TRBV4-1; cdr3_nt: TGCGCCAGCAGCGGAGAAAGGAAATTGAAGGGTAATGAGCAGTTCTTC; cdr3_aa: CASSGERKLKGNEQFF
clone_size: few; j_call: TRBJ2-3; d_call: TRBD2; v_call: TRBV3-1; cdr3_nt: TGTGCCAGCAGCCCTTGGACTAGCGGGAGAGGGAGTACGCAGTATTTT; cdr3_aa: CASSPWTSGRGSTQYF
clone_size: .; j_call: TRBJ2-4; d_call: .; v_call: TRBV7-9; cdr3_nt: TGTGCCAGCAGCTTAGACAGGGTTTGGGGAAACATTCAGTACTTC; cdr3_aa: CASSLDRVWGNIQYF
clone_size: few; j_call: TRBJ2-7; d_call: TRBD2; v_call: TRBV5-1; cdr3_nt: TGCGCCAGCAGCAACTCCGGGACACTAGCGGGAGGGTTCTCCTACGAGCAGTACTTC; cdr3_aa: CASSNSGTLAGGFSYEQYF
clone_size: few; j_call: TRBJ2-3; d_call: TRBD1; v_call: TRBV12-5; cdr3_nt: TGTGCTAGTGGTCCCGGACAGGGTACGAAAGATACGCAGTATTTT; cdr3_aa: CASGPGQGTKDTQYF
clone_size: .; j_call: TRBJ2-7; d_call: .; v_call: TRBV7-6; cdr3_nt: TGTGCCAGCACCTTAGGGGCCGTTGAGCAGTACTTC; cdr3_aa: CASTLGAVEQYF
clone_size: .; j_call: TRBJ1-1; d_call: .; v_call: TRBV14; cdr3_nt: TGTGCCAGCAGCCAAGATTATAGGGGGGCTGAGGTGGATGCTTTCTTT; cdr3_aa: CASSQDYRGAEVDAFF
clone_size: few; j_call: TRBJ2-1; d_call: TRBD2; v_call: TRBV4-1; cdr3_nt: TGCGCCAGCACCAAGGCGGGAGCTTGCTATGAGCAGTTCTTC; cdr3_aa: CASTKAGACYEQFF
clone_size: many; j_call: TRBJ1-2; d_call: .; v_call: TRBV12-3/TRBV12-4; cdr3_nt: TGTGCCAGCAGTGTCAGGGCACGCAGCCCCTATGGCTACACCTTC; cdr3_aa: CASSVRARSPYGYTF
clone_size: .; j_call: TRBJ2-6; d_call: .; v_call: TRBV10-1; cdr3_nt: TGCGCCTGTCCCAGGGTCCGTGGGGCCAACGTCCTGACTTTC; cdr3_aa: CACPRVRGANVLTF
clone_size: few; j_call: TRBJ2-7; d_call: TRBD1; v_call: TRBV7-2; cdr3_nt: TGTGCCAGCAGCTTAAGGACAGGGGGCGTCGAGCAGTACTTC; cdr3_aa: CASSLRTGGVEQYF
clone_size: .; j_call: TRBJ2-3; d_call: .; v_call: TRBV5-6; cdr3_nt: TGTGCCAGCAGCTTTGTCAGGGATACGCAGTATTTT; cdr3_aa: CASSFVRDTQYF
clone_size: .; j_call: TRBJ1-2; d_call: TRBD1; v_call: TRBV5-1; cdr3_nt: TGCGCCAGCCTCAAAGGGGACAGGGTCTATGGCTACACCTTC; cdr3_aa: CASLKGDRVYGYTF
clone_size: few; j_call: TRBJ2-7; d_call: .; v_call: TRBV13; cdr3_nt: TGTGCCAGCAGCTGGGGGTGGGGCGTGCTCCACGAGCAGTACTTC; cdr3_aa: CASSWGWGVLHEQYF
clone_size: few; j_call: TRBJ2-1; d_call: .; v_call: TRBV3-1; cdr3_nt: TGTGCCAGCAGCGCTCACGGGGAAAGCTCCTACAATGAGCAGTTCTTC; cdr3_aa: CASSAHGESSYNEQFF
clone_size: .; j_call: TRBJ1-1; d_call: .; v_call: TRBV3-1; cdr3_nt: TGTGCCAGCAGCCAAGGACGGTGGAACACTGAAGCTTTCTTT; cdr3_aa: CASSQGRWNTEAFF
clone_size: few; j_call: TRBJ2-1; d_call: .; v_call: TRBV18; cdr3_nt: TGTGCCAGCTCACCGATGAATGAGCAGTTCTTC; cdr3_aa: CASSPMNEQFF
clone_size: few; j_call: TRBJ2-7; d_call: TRBD2; v_call: TRBV4-2; cdr3_nt: TGTGCCAGCAGCCCGGGACTAGCGGGAGTAAGTAAATCCTACGAGCAGTACTTC; cdr3_aa: CASSPGLAGVSKSYEQYF
clone_size: .; j_call: TRBJ2-7; d_call: .; v_call: TRBV2; cdr3_nt: TGTGCCAGCTGTTTAGAAGGTCGGGGGAGGGGGCGATCCACCTACGAGCAGTACTTC; cdr3_aa: CASCLEGRGRGRSTYEQYF
clone_size: .; j_call: TRBJ2-6; d_call: .; v_call: TRBV7-8; cdr3_nt: TGTGCCAGCAGCTTGCGGGACTGGGTGTCTGGGGCCAACGTCCTGACTTTC; cdr3_aa: CASSLRDWVSGANVLTF
clone_size: few; j_call: TRBJ2-1; d_call: .; v_call: TRBV4-1; cdr3_nt: TGCGCCAGCACCCAGGGGTGGGAGCAGTTCTTC; cdr3_aa: CASTQGWEQFF
clone_size: .; j_call: TRBJ2-3; d_call: .; v_call: TRBV2; cdr3_nt: TGTGCCAGCATACCTGGGCCCCTGAATGCGGATACGCAGTATTTT; cdr3_aa: CASIPGPLNADTQYF
clone_size: few; j_call: TRBJ1-1; d_call: .; v_call: TRBV19; cdr3_nt: TGTGCCAGTAGTATATCGGAGTTAGGAGCTTTCTTT; cdr3_aa: CASSISELGAFF
clone_size: .; j_call: TRBJ2-7; d_call: .; v_call: TRBV7-2; cdr3_nt: TGTGCCAGCAGCTTAGATGGTCTACGGACCTACGAGCAGTACTTC; cdr3_aa: CASSLDGLRTYEQYF
clone_size: few; j_call: TRBJ2-5; d_call: TRBD2; v_call: TRBV7-3; cdr3_nt: TGTGCCAGCAGCTTAATGGTGGGAGGGCCAGAGACCCAGTACTTC; cdr3_aa: CASSLMVGGPETQYF
clone_size: .; j_call: TRBJ1-1; d_call: .; v_call: TRBV4-2; cdr3_nt: TGTGCCAGCAGCCATGATCGGGGCAGGGGAGCTTTCTTT; cdr3_aa: CASSHDRGRGAFF
clone_size: few; j_call: TRBJ2-7; d_call: .; v_call: TRBV5-1; cdr3_nt: TGCGCCAGCAGCTTTGAGACCCCCCACGAGCAGTACTTC; cdr3_aa: CASSFETPHEQYF
clone_size: few; j_call: TRBJ1-2; d_call: .; v_call: TRBV12-3/TRBV12-4; cdr3_nt: TGTGCCAGCAGTTTAGTCGGTATTAGCGGTTATGGCTACACCTTC; cdr3_aa: CASSLVGISGYGYTF
clone_size: .; j_call: TRBJ2-7; d_call: .; v_call: TRBV6-5; cdr3_nt: TGTGCCAGCAGTTACCGGCCGAGGACAATATCCTACGAGCAGTACTTC; cdr3_aa: CASSYRPRTISYEQYF
clone_size: few; j_call: TRBJ2-1; d_call: TRBD2; v_call: TRBV4-2; cdr3_nt: TGTGCCAGCAGCCAAGAACGCACTAAACTAGCGGTCGGCGGCGATGAGCAGTTCTTC; cdr3_aa: CASSQERTKLAVGGDEQFF
clone_size: .; j_call: TRBJ2-3; d_call: .; v_call: TRBV6-1; cdr3_nt: TGTGCCAGCAGTGAAGAGGACACACCGACGGATACGCAGTATTTT; cdr3_aa: CASSEEDTPTDTQYF
clone_size: .; j_call: TRBJ2-4; d_call: .; v_call: TRBV12-3/TRBV12-4; cdr3_nt: TGTGCCAGCAGTTCGATAGTCCTTTTGGACATTCAGTACTTC; cdr3_aa: CASSSIVLLDIQYF
clone_size: .; j_call: TRBJ2-5; d_call: .; v_call: TRBV6-1; cdr3_nt: TGTGCCAGCAGGGGCCAGGCGGGGGAGACCCAGTACTTC; cdr3_aa: CASRGQAGETQYF
clone_size: .; j_call: TRBJ2-7; d_call: .; v_call: TRBV9; cdr3_nt: TGTGCCAGCAGCGTAGTTCCGGGAAACCACGAGCAGTACTTC; cdr3_aa: CASSVVPGNHEQYF
clone_size: few; j_call: TRBJ2-7; d_call: .; v_call: TRBV9; cdr3_nt: TGTGCCAGCAGCCTAGGGGTAGATGGGTCCTACGAGCAGTACTTC; cdr3_aa: CASSLGVDGSYEQYF
clone_size: once; j_call: TRBJ1-1; d_call: .; v_call: TRBV18; cdr3_nt: TGTGCCAGCACCACCATCGGAGAATGCTCGGAAGAAAACGGCAGGAACTTACAAAACACTGAAGCTTTCTTT; cdr3_aa: CASTTIGECSEENGRNLQNTEAFF
clone_size: once; j_call: TRBJ1-5; d_call: .; v_call: TRBV4-1; cdr3_nt: TGCGCCAGCAGCCAGACACCGAGGGGCAATCAGCCCCAGCATTTT; cdr3_aa: CASSQTPRGNQPQHF
clone_size: few; j_call: TRBJ2-7; d_call: .; v_call: TRBV6-1; cdr3_nt: TGTGCCAGCAGTCCCGGGGCTTCTGCCGAGCAGTACTTC; cdr3_aa: CASSPGASAEQYF
clone_size: .; j_call: TRBJ1-6; d_call: .; v_call: TRBV15; cdr3_nt: TGTGCCACCAGCGCCTGGGACAACTCACCCCTCCACTTT; cdr3_aa: CATSAWDNSPLHF
clone_size: .; j_call: TRBJ2-1; d_call: .; v_call: TRBV18; cdr3_nt: TGTGCCAGCTCACCCGACAGCATGGGAGGTGAGCAGTTCTTC; cdr3_aa: CASSPDSMGGEQFF
clone_size: .; j_call: TRBJ2-3; d_call: .; v_call: TRBV18; cdr3_nt: TGTGCCAGCTCACCAGTCGTATCAGGGCCTGGTGATACGCAGTATTTT; cdr3_aa: CASSPVVSGPGDTQYF
clone_size: few; j_call: TRBJ2-1; d_call: .; v_call: TRBV5-1; cdr3_nt: TGCGCCAGCAGCTTGGGTACCAAGTTAGGGGGTAGGAGGGACAATGAGCAGTTCTTC; cdr3_aa: CASSLGTKLGGRRDNEQFF
clone_size: few; j_call: TRBJ2-7; d_call: .; v_call: TRBV5-6; cdr3_nt: TGTGCCAGCAGCTTGGCTTTAGGCCCCTCCTACGAGCAGTACTTC; cdr3_aa: CASSLALGPSYEQYF
clone_size: .; j_call: TRBJ2-1; d_call: .; v_call: TRBV3-1; cdr3_nt: TGTGCCAGCAGCCTCTCGGGGGGAGGGGGACCCTTTAATGAGCAGTTCTTC; cdr3_aa: CASSLSGGGGPFNEQFF